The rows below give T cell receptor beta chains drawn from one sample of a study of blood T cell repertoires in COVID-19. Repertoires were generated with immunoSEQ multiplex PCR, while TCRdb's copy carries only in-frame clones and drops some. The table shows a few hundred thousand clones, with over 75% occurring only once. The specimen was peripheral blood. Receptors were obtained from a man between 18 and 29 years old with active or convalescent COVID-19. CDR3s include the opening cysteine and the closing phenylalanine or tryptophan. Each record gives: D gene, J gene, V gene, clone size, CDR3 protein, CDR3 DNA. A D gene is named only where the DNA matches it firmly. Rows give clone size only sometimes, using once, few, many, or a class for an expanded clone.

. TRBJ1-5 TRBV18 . CASSSNTGSPQHF TGTGCCAGCTCATCTAATACGGGGAGTCCCCAGCATTTT
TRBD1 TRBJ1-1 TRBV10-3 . CAIRTITLTQGANTEAFF TGTGCCATCAGGACGATCACTCTCACACAGGGGGCGAACACTGAAGCTTTCTTT
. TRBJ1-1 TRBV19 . CASSEQGFSTEAFF TGTGCCAGTAGCGAACAGGGCTTTAGCACTGAAGCTTTCTTT
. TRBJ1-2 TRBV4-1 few CASSQLQGPGGYTF TGCGCCAGCAGCCAACTACAGGGACCTGGTGGCTACACCTTC
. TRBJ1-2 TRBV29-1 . CSVESRLYGYTF TGCAGCGTTGAATCCAGGCTCTATGGCTACACCTTC
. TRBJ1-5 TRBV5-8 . CASSPQGSNQPQHF TGTGCCAGCAGCCCACAGGGTAGCAATCAGCCCCAGCATTTT
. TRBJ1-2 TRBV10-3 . CAISEGQGWGYGYTF TGTGCCATCAGTGAGGGTCAGGGATGGGGCTATGGCTACACCTTC
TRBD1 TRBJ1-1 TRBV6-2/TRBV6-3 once CASSPRTGWDTEAFF TGTGCCAGCAGCCCAAGGACAGGGTGGGACACTGAAGCTTTCTTT
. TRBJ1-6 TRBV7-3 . CASSHSGAQGSPLHF TGTGCCAGCAGCCATAGCGGGGCCCAAGGCTCACCCCTCCACTTT
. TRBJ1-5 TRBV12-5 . CASVFTRTEKDSNQPQHF TGTGCTAGTGTCTTCACTCGGACAGAAAAAGATAGCAATCAGCCCCAGCATTTT
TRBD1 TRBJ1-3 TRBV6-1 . CASSEALGTVTGNTIYF TGTGCCAGCAGTGAAGCGCTCGGGACAGTTACTGGAAACACCATATATTTT
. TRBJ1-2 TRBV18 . CASSPLEKGRGDYGYTF TGTGCCAGCTCACCACTGGAGAAGGGGCGCGGAGACTATGGCTACACCTTC
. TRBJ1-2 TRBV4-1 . CASSQEGGGYTF TGCGCCAGCAGCCAAGAGGGCGGGGGCTACACCTTC
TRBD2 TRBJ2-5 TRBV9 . CASSPSGAVGETQYF TGTGCCAGCAGTCCTAGCGGGGCGGTGGGAGAGACCCAGTACTTC
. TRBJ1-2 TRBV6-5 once CASMSGQTNYGYTF TGTGCCAGCATGTCGGGACAAACTAACTATGGCTACACCTTC
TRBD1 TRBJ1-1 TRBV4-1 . CASSQSGTGRTEAFF TGCGCCAGCAGCCAATCCGGGACAGGGCGCACTGAAGCTTTCTTT
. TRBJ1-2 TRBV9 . CASSVGAGDYTF TGTGCCAGCAGCGTAGGTGCAGGCGACTACACCTTC
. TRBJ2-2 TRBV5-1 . CASSLAGDGELFF TGCGCCAGCAGCTTGGCCGGGGACGGGGAGCTGTTTTTT
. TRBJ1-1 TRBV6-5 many CASSSGQNTEAFF TGTGCCAGCAGTTCGGGACAGAACACTGAAGCTTTCTTT
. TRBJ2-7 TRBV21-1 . CASSPPGTKVYEQYF TGTGCCAGCAGCCCCCCCGGGACTAAAGTCTACGAGCAGTACTTC
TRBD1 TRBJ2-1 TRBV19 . CASSTGSGTGYNEQFF TGTGCCAGTAGTACCGGATCTGGGACAGGGTACAATGAGCAGTTCTTC
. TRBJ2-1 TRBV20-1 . CSAILYNEQFF TGCAGTGCTATTCTCTACAATGAGCAGTTCTTC
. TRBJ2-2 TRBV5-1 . CASSLARGPGTPRTGELFF TGCGCCAGCAGCTTAGCAAGGGGACCCGGGACACCGCGAACCGGGGAGCTGTTTTTT
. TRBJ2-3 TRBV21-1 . CASSPTSGGGQTTADTQYF TGTGCCAGCAGCCCGACTAGCGGGGGGGGACAAACAACGGCAGATACGCAGTATTTT
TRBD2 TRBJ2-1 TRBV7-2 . CASSSTSGGYNEQFF TGTGCCAGCAGCAGCACTAGCGGGGGCTACAATGAGCAGTTCTTC
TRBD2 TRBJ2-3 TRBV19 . CASSSLAGENTQYF TGTGCCAGTAGTAGTCTAGCGGGGGAGAATACGCAGTATTTT
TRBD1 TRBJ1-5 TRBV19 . CASSIFPGQGDQPQHF TGTGCCAGTAGTATATTTCCGGGACAGGGGGATCAGCCCCAGCATTTT
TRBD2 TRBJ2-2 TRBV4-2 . CASSQSGGDTGELFF TGTGCCAGCAGCCAGTCGGGGGGGGACACCGGGGAGCTGTTTTTT
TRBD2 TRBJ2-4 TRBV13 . CASSSGLAGGTDIQYF TGTGCCAGCAGCTCCGGACTAGCGGGGGGGACTGACATTCAGTACTTC
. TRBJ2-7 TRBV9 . CASSRTSSYEQYF TGTGCCAGCAGTCGTACTAGCTCCTACGAGCAGTACTTC
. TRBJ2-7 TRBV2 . CASRSQPQGGGEQYF TGTGCCAGCAGGTCCCAGCCCCAGGGTGGCGGCGAGCAGTACTTC
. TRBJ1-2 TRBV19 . CASREGGYTF TGTGCCAGCAGAGAGGGTGGCTACACCTTC
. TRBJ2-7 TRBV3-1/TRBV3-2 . CASSPSVRSEQYF TGTGCCAGCAGCCCCTCCGTACGGTCTGAGCAGTACTTC
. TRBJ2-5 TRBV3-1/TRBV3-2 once CASSLGLQETQYF TGTGCCAGCAGCCTGGGACTTCAAGAGACCCAGTACTTC
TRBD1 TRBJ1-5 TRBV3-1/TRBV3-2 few CASSQRTGPQHF TGTGCCAGCAGCCAACGGACAGGGCCCCAGCATTTT
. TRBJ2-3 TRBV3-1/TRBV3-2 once CASSRLPGESTDTQYF TGTGCCAGCAGCCGCCTCCCGGGGGAGAGCACAGATACGCAGTATTTT
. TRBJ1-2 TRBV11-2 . CASSFSTPGDYGYTF TGTGCCAGCAGCTTTAGCACCCCAGGGGACTATGGCTACACCTTC
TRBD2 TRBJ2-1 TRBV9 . CASSVSGGPADEQFF TGTGCCAGCAGCGTCAGCGGGGGGCCCGCGGATGAGCAGTTCTTC
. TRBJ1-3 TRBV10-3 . CAISDSVSGNTIYF TGTGCCATCAGTGATTCAGTGTCCGGAAACACCATATATTTT
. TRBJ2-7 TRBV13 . CASSSHYEQYF TGTGCCAGCAGCTCACACTACGAGCAGTACTTC
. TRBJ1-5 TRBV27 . CATNSAGSNQPQHF TGTGCCACCAATTCGGCAGGGAGCAATCAGCCCCAGCATTTT
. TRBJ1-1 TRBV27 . CASRPWRSNTEAFF TGTGCCAGCCGACCTTGGCGGTCAAACACTGAAGCTTTCTTT
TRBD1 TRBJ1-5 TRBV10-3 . CAISEEGAGNQPQHF TGTGCCATCAGTGAGGAGGGGGCTGGCAATCAGCCCCAGCATTTT
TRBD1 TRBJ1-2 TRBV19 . CASSIGSGQGAIGYTF TGTGCCAGTAGTATAGGTTCGGGACAGGGGGCGATTGGCTACACCTTC
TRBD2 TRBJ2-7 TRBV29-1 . CSVLADGEPTYEQYF TGCAGCGTGCTAGCGGACGGAGAGCCCACCTACGAGCAGTACTTC
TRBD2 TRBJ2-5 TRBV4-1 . CASSQDGTSGGWQETQYF TGCGCCAGCAGCCAAGATGGGACTAGCGGGGGGTGGCAAGAGACCCAGTACTTC
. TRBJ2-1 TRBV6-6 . CASSYSKESSYNEQFF TGTGCCAGCAGTTACTCGAAGGAGAGCTCCTACAATGAGCAGTTCTTC